A selection of T cell receptor beta chains follows, all from one sample in a study of cytomegalovirus exposure and HLA in healthy donors. The data were produced by immunoSEQ multiplex PCR, yet TCRdb's version contains in-frame clones alone and is incomplete. The top ten hold around 8% of the sample, which has around 54,000 clones, roughly 75% seen once. Material: PBMCs. The receptors here all came from a man younger than 40 in good health and CMV-seropositive. CDR3s include the opening cysteine and the closing phenylalanine or tryptophan. A D gene is named only where the DNA matches it firmly. Not all rows give a size; the values are once, few, many and, for expanded clones, a class.

14	-	-	TRBV28	TRBJ1-3	CASSPRGSGNTIYF	TGTGCCAGCAGTCCCAGGGGAAGCGGAAACACCATATATTTT
12	-	-	TRBV29-1	TRBJ1-2	CSQTGYGYGYTF	TGCAGCCAAACAGGGTATGGCTATGGCTACACCTTC
21	once	TRBD1	TRBV18	TRBJ1-2	CASSPQKLRTGTGGPNYGYTF	TGTGCCAGCTCACCCCAGAAACTTCGTACCGGGACAGGGGGCCCTAACTATGGCTACACCTTC
14	-	-	TRBV7-7	TRBJ2-3	CASSMVRGADTQYF	TGTGCCAGCAGCATGGTTAGGGGTGCAGATACGCAGTATTTT
10	-	-	TRBV20-1	TRBJ2-1	CSARLAEQFF	TGCAGTGCTAGACTAGCGGAGCAGTTCTTC
15	-	-	TRBV2	TRBJ2-5	CASSVADTVRETQYF	TGTGCCAGCAGTGTCGCTGACACGGTCCGAGAGACCCAGTACTTC
16	-	TRBD1	TRBV5-4	TRBJ1-2	CASSLDRQGVNYGYTF	TGTGCCAGCAGCTTAGACAGACAGGGAGTAAACTATGGCTACACCTTC
14	-	-	TRBV6-5	TRBJ1-3	CASSQGFSGNTIYF	TGTGCCAGCAGCCAGGGGTTCTCTGGAAACACCATATATTTT
14	-	-	TRBV18	TRBJ2-7	CASSPGRGSYEQYF	TGTGCCAGCTCGCCGGGACGGGGGTCCTACGAGCAGTACTTC
13	-	-	TRBV6-5	TRBJ1-2	CASSPDRTYGYTF	TGTGCCAGCAGTCCCGACAGGACATATGGCTACACCTTC
15	-	-	TRBV11-2	TRBJ2-5	CASSLDLATGETQYF	TGTGCCAGCAGCTTAGATCTGGCAACGGGGGAGACCCAGTACTTC
14	-	-	TRBV18	TRBJ2-3	CASSPSQATDTQYF	TGTGCCAGCTCACCATCTCAGGCTACAGATACGCAGTATTTT
14	few	-	TRBV6-1	TRBJ1-1	CASSEIRANTEAFF	TGTGCCAGCAGTGAAATCAGGGCAAACACTGAAGCTTTCTTT
13	few	TRBD2	TRBV6-5	TRBJ2-1	CASSLTSVNEQFF	TGTGCCAGCAGTCTCACTAGCGTCAATGAGCAGTTCTTC
13	-	TRBD1	TRBV9	TRBJ1-1	CASSGTGRTEAFF	TGTGCCAGCAGCGGGACAGGGCGGACTGAAGCTTTCTTT
14	-	-	TRBV19	TRBJ2-7	CASSIGGPDYEQYF	TGTGCCAGTAGTATCGGGGGTCCAGATTACGAGCAGTACTTC
12	-	-	TRBV6-1	TRBJ2-1	CASSEYYNEQFF	TGTGCCAGCAGTGAATACTACAATGAGCAGTTCTTC
13	-	TRBD2	TRBV19	TRBJ2-1	CAVKLTSGNEQFF	TGTGCCGTTAAGCTGACTAGCGGGAATGAGCAGTTCTTC
18	-	-	TRBV2	TRBJ2-7	CASSDDIPSNRKAYEQYF	TGTGCCAGCAGTGACGACATCCCTTCTAATAGAAAGGCTTACGAGCAGTACTTC
17	-	-	TRBV18	TRBJ2-7	CASSPLAGMAFSYEQYF	TGTGCCAGCTCACCACTCGCGGGGATGGCCTTCTCCTACGAGCAGTACTTC
15	-	-	TRBV6-6	TRBJ1-3	CASSPDSYSGNTIYF	TGTGCCAGCAGCCCCGACAGCTACTCTGGAAACACCATATATTTT
16	few	-	TRBV4-1	TRBJ1-6	CASSQIGGGDNSPLHF	TGCGCCAGCAGCCAAATTGGCGGCGGCGATAATTCACCCCTCCACTTT
13	-	-	TRBV6-6	TRBJ1-2	CASSYFRGSGYTF	TGTGCCAGCAGTTACTTTCGCGGCAGTGGCTACACCTTC
14	-	-	TRBV6-5	TRBJ1-1	CASSWRWLDTEAFF	TGTGCCAGCAGTTGGAGGTGGTTGGACACTGAAGCTTTCTTT
13	-	-	TRBV10-3	TRBJ1-1	CAISPGHNTEAFF	TGTGCCATCAGTCCGGGACACAACACTGAAGCTTTCTTT
14	-	-	TRBV9	TRBJ2-1	CASSPTEVAGEQFF	TGTGCCAGCAGCCCCACAGAGGTTGCGGGTGAGCAGTTCTTC
12	-	-	TRBV10-2	TRBJ2-3	CASSDLGDTQYF	TGCGCCAGCAGTGATCTAGGAGATACGCAGTATTTT
13	-	TRBD2	TRBV7-2	TRBJ2-1	CASSAIAGGEQFF	TGTGCCAGCAGCGCGATAGCGGGGGGGGAGCAGTTCTTC
14	-	-	TRBV7-9	TRBJ1-1	CASTPTGRGTEAFF	TGTGCCAGCACCCCAACAGGGAGAGGGACTGAAGCTTTCTTT
12	-	-	TRBV10-3	TRBJ2-3	CAIRNNTDTQYF	TGTGCCATCAGGAACAACACAGATACGCAGTATTTT
16	-	TRBD1	TRBV5-1	TRBJ1-4	CASRLGQGVPNEKLFF	TGCGCCAGCAGGTTGGGACAGGGGGTCCCTAATGAAAAACTGTTTTTT
16	few	TRBD2	TRBV7-6	TRBJ2-7	CASSLGEAGGPYEQYF	TGTGCCAGCAGCTTAGGCGAAGCGGGGGGGCCCTACGAGCAGTACTTC
17	-	TRBD2	TRBV4-1	TRBJ2-1	CASSQDRAGGPSNEQFF	TGCGCCAGCAGCCAAGATAGAGCGGGGGGCCCTAGTAATGAGCAGTTCTTC
15	once	-	TRBV6-6	TRBJ2-7	CASSYPQGGLYEQYF	TGTGCCAGCAGTTACCCACAGGGCGGGCTCTACGAGCAGTACTTC
12	-	-	TRBV5-6	TRBJ2-7	CASSITGYEQYF	TGTGCCAGCAGCATAACAGGTTACGAGCAGTACTTC
15	few	TRBD1	TRBV13	TRBJ2-7	CASSLPPGQGNEQYF	TGTGCCAGCAGCTTGCCCCCGGGACAGGGAAACGAGCAGTACTTC
14	-	TRBD1	TRBV30	TRBJ2-7	CAWSFRDRVYEQYF	TGTGCCTGGAGTTTCCGGGACAGGGTCTACGAGCAGTACTTC
15	-	-	TRBV5-6	TRBJ1-4	CASSRRTATNEKLFF	TGTGCCAGCAGCCGGAGGACAGCAACTAATGAAAAACTGTTTTTT
13	-	-	TRBV6-1	TRBJ1-6	CASSERRDSPLHF	TGTGCCAGCAGTGAAAGGAGGGATTCACCCCTCCACTTT
15	-	TRBD1	TRBV2	TRBJ1-5	CASRGHGQGDQPQHF	TGTGCCAGCAGGGGCCACGGACAGGGCGATCAGCCCCAGCATTTT
12	-	TRBD2	TRBV27	TRBJ2-3	CASSISGRVWYF	TGTGCCAGCTCTATCTCTGGGAGGGTTTGGTATTTT
15	-	TRBD1	TRBV10-1	TRBJ2-7	CASSDPGQALHEQYF	TGCGCCAGCAGTGACCCGGGACAGGCTCTTCACGAGCAGTACTTC
14	-	TRBD1	TRBV19	TRBJ1-5	CAGRDRGANQPQHF	TGTGCCGGGCGGGACAGGGGCGCTAATCAGCCCCAGCATTTT
14	-	-	TRBV7-9	TRBJ2-7	CASSLSLGGGEQYF	TGTGCCAGCAGCTTATCTTTAGGGGGGGGCGAGCAGTACTTC
13	-	-	TRBV5-8	TRBJ1-2	CASSLRFSYGYTF	TGTGCCAGCAGCTTGCGTTTTTCCTATGGCTACACCTTC
14	once	TRBD1	TRBV2	TRBJ2-5	CASSVRGRQETQYF	TGTGCCAGCAGTGTCAGGGGGCGCCAAGAGACCCAGTACTTC
16	-	TRBD1	TRBV11-1	TRBJ2-1	CASSPDTGVTYNEQFF	TGTGCCAGCAGCCCTGATACAGGGGTAACCTACAATGAGCAGTTCTTC
16	-	-	TRBV19	TRBJ2-1	CASCDGTPVQYNEQFF	TGTGCCAGTTGCGACGGGACTCCGGTCCAGTACAATGAGCAGTTCTTC
15	-	-	TRBV6-5	TRBJ2-2	CASSRPYTGSGELFF	TGTGCCAGCAGTCGTCCATACACAGGGTCCGGGGAGCTGTTTTTT
14	-	-	TRBV28	TRBJ1-1	CASSPPRTVTEAFF	TGTGCCAGCAGTCCCCCTAGAACCGTCACTGAAGCTTTCTTT
14	-	-	TRBV19	TRBJ2-3	CASSPRQTTDTQYF	TGTGCCAGTAGTCCCCGACAGACCACAGATACGCAGTATTTT
15	-	-	TRBV18	TRBJ1-1	CASSPGGSNRAEAFF	TGTGCCAGCTCACCAGGGGGCTCTAATCGGGCTGAAGCTTTCTTT
14	-	-	TRBV19	TRBJ2-2	CASSMRQVTGELFF	TGTGCCAGTAGTATGAGACAGGTCACCGGGGAGCTGTTTTTT
15	-	TRBD1	TRBV27	TRBJ1-5	CASSRQGRGYQPQHF	TGTGCCAGCAGTCGACAGGGTAGGGGATATCAGCCCCAGCATTTT
16	-	-	TRBV27	TRBJ1-5	CASSFYPGQNSQPQHF	TGTGCCAGCAGTTTTTATCCCGGACAAAACAGTCAGCCCCAGCATTTT
14	-	-	TRBV5-5	TRBJ1-4	CASSRQANNEKLFF	TGTGCCAGCAGCCGACAGGCCAATAATGAAAAACTGTTTTTT
15	once	TRBD1	TRBV5-4	TRBJ2-5	CASSLEGQGAETQYF	TGTGCCAGCAGCTTGGAGGGACAGGGGGCTGAGACCCAGTACTTC
14	-	TRBD2	TRBV7-9	TRBJ2-2	CASREGGTTGELFF	TGTGCCAGCAGGGAGGGAGGGACCACCGGGGAGCTGTTTTTT
16	-	TRBD2	TRBV19	TRBJ2-1	CASSMIGLAGVIEQFF	TGTGCCAGTAGTATGATAGGACTAGCGGGGGTGATTGAGCAGTTCTTC
14	-	-	TRBV1	TRBJ1-1	CTSSQGLNRAEAFF	TGCACCAGCAGCCAAGGATTAAACCGCGCTGAAGCTTTCTTT